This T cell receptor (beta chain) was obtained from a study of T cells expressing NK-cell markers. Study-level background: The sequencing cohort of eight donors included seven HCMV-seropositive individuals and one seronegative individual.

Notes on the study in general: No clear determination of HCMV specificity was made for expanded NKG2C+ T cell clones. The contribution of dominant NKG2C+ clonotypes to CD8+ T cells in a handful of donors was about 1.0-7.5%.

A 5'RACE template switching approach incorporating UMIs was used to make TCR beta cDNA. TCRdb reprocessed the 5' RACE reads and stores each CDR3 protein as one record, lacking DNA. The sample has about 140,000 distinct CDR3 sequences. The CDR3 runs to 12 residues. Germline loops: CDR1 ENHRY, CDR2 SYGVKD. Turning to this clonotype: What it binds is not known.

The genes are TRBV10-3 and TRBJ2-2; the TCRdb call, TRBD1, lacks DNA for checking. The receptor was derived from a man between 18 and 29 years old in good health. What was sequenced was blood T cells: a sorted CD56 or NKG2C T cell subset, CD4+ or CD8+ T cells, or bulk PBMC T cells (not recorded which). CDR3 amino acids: CAAQASTGELFF.